The sample holds many counts of the clone carrying this T cell receptor beta chain. The target antigen is unknown. The investigators amplified TCR beta CDR3 regions from RNA transcripts. The study used the HTBI primer set for a first-round RT-PCR of the TCR CDR3. Using its own MiXCR run on the multiplex PCR reads, TCRdb lists one record per CDR3 protein. The data show nearly 600,000 distinct CDR3 sequences, 13% to 15% seen once. The data are from a study of T cells in Graves' hyperthyroidism and ophthalmopathy. From germline, CDR1 is MDHEN and CDR2 SYDVKM. Trimming cost V 2 bases and J 1 base; bases outside gene matches: 4. The CDR3 covers 15 residues. Study-wide findings and caveats: Onset of ophthalmopathy came a median roughly 6.9 months after the model predicted it.

Diagnoses were made from clinical symptoms, serum measures (thyroxine and TRAb), thyroid ultrasound and orbital computed tomography. Sequenced input: blood. The chain combines TRBV28 with TRBJ2-7, with TRBD2 identical over 8 bases. This clonotype was sampled from a woman in her late teens or twenties with Graves' ophthalmopathy. Here the CDR3 DNA reads TGTGCCAGCAGTTTAGTTGGCGGGAGGTCCTACGAGCAGTACTTC. It is translated as CASSLVGGRSYEQYF.